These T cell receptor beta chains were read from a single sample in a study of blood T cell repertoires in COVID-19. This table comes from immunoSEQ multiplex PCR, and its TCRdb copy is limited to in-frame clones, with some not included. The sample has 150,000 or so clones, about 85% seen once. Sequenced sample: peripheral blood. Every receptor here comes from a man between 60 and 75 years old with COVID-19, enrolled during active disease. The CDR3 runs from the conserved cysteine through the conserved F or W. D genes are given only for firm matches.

CASSPQGGNQPQHF,NA,TRBV18,TRBJ1-5
CASSVGGNSGANVLTF,NA,TRBV9,TRBJ2-6
CATGEGNSNTEAFF,NA,TRBV19,TRBJ1-1
CASSFQRTGLVTQYF,TRBD1,TRBV6-6,TRBJ2-3
CASSLGSLLYGYTF,NA,TRBV28,TRBJ1-2
CASSRFYEQYF,NA,TRBV2,TRBJ2-7
CAIRTGAGAQHF,TRBD1,TRBV10-3,TRBJ1-5
CAGGTVLATNEKLFF,TRBD1,TRBV2,TRBJ1-4
CATSDGSPTNEKLFF,NA,TRBV24-1,TRBJ1-4
CAISEGSLVSYEQYF,NA,TRBV10-3,TRBJ2-7
CASSPIAGRGEQFF,TRBD2,TRBV7-3,TRBJ2-1
CASSGTDNEKLFF,TRBD1,TRBV12-3/TRBV12-4,TRBJ1-4
CASSLPGVNTEAFF,NA,TRBV14,TRBJ1-1
CASSTYGTGNTEAFF,TRBD1,TRBV7-2,TRBJ1-1
CASSPSSGNSYEQYF,NA,TRBV18,TRBJ2-7
CASSDWAYNQPQHF,NA,TRBV2,TRBJ1-5
CASSAERGNLAVYGYTF,NA,TRBV21-1,TRBJ1-2
CASSHREGEKLFF,NA,TRBV12-3/TRBV12-4,TRBJ1-4
CASSQVYDRVITYGYTF,TRBD1,TRBV4-3,TRBJ1-2
CAWSVHRKGKGYTF,NA,TRBV30,TRBJ1-2
CAILRGLAGGYSSYNEQFF,TRBD2,TRBV9,TRBJ2-1
CASSARGGTEAFF,NA,TRBV7-3,TRBJ1-1
CASSLGQVNTEAFF,TRBD1,TRBV11-2,TRBJ1-1
CASSPRQGLGNEAFF,TRBD1,TRBV27,TRBJ1-1
CASSRLDRGLEKLFF,TRBD1,TRBV27,TRBJ1-4
CASSSDNYQPQHF,NA,TRBV7-3,TRBJ1-5
CASSLSVNYGYTF,NA,TRBV5-6,TRBJ1-2
CASTKGLGQSTFGNTIYF,NA,TRBV21-1,TRBJ1-3
CASSLLRLAGGNEQFF,TRBD2,TRBV27,TRBJ2-1
CASSQQGENQPQHF,NA,TRBV3-1/TRBV3-2,TRBJ1-5
CASSVDRLNTGELFF,NA,TRBV9,TRBJ2-2
CASSQGTAGQSGRLFF,NA,TRBV14,TRBJ2-2
CASSQSSGTLYEQYF,TRBD2,TRBV3-1/TRBV3-2,TRBJ2-7
CASSYGTGGLDTIYF,TRBD1,TRBV7-9,TRBJ1-3
CSVVNIAYGYTF,NA,TRBV29-1,TRBJ1-2
CSVESVAGSRDNEQFF,NA,TRBV29-1,TRBJ2-1
CASSFGTGNSPLHF,TRBD1,TRBV13,TRBJ1-6
CASSSPGQGNYGYTF,TRBD1,TRBV4-3,TRBJ1-2
CASTPWGTGGHQPQHF,TRBD1,TRBV6-2/TRBV6-3,TRBJ1-5
CATSREGTQGGEQFF,NA,TRBV15,TRBJ2-1
CASSPKAINTEAFF,NA,TRBV5-1,TRBJ1-1
CAWGLQLSSGNTIYF,NA,TRBV30,TRBJ1-3
CASSEDPGTGNTIYF,NA,TRBV2,TRBJ1-3
CSALGGANTEAFF,NA,TRBV29-1,TRBJ1-1
CASRQSNQPQHF,NA,TRBV19,TRBJ1-5
CASGEAGVSYEQYF,NA,TRBV2,TRBJ2-7
CASSYSRRGPYEQYF,NA,TRBV6-5,TRBJ2-7
CASSPDRGAKNIQYF,TRBD1,TRBV18,TRBJ2-4
CASSTLQGRNSPLHF,NA,TRBV21-1,TRBJ1-6
CASRTGGVLSKDTQYF,TRBD1,TRBV19,TRBJ2-3
CASSDLQTSNTEAFF,NA,TRBV9,TRBJ1-1
CASSLAYGTSGSSRDEQFF,TRBD2,TRBV7-6,TRBJ2-1
CASSVGAGDSYEQYF,NA,TRBV9,TRBJ2-7
CASSLAGGSGNTIYF,NA,TRBV5-4,TRBJ1-3
CASSAGTGVDQPQHF,TRBD1,TRBV7-2,TRBJ1-5
CASSLNQDSRTEAFF,NA,TRBV5-6,TRBJ1-1
CASSTPGTGIGQPQHF,TRBD1,TRBV28,TRBJ1-5